This T cell receptor beta chain was identified in a study of CD8+CD57+ T cells in acquired aplastic anemia. About this clonotype itself: The junction and the germline gene differ at one end; a read error may be behind it.

Patients who underwent sequencing had shown CD8+CD57+ cell expansion by flow cytometry. CDR3 length: 13 amino acids. Looked up from germline, CDR1 is ENHRY and CDR2 is SYGVKD. TCR beta VDJ combinations and CDR3 sequences were profiled from genomic DNA. TCRdb reprocessed the reads with MiXCR, giving one entry per CDR3 protein. The sample lists under 350,000 distinct CDR3 sequences, approximately 57% occurring once. The receptor was derived from a human donor with aplastic anemia. The chain is built from TRBV10-3 and TRBJ1-1; 8 bases line up with TRBD1. The sample was sorted CD4+, CD8+, or CD8+CD57+ T cells (not recorded which) from PBMCs. CDR3 sequence: CATSYDRGTEAFF. The DNA for the CDR3 is TGTGCCACCAGTTACGACAGGGGCACTGAAGCTTTCTTT.